The 23 T cell receptor beta chains in this list originate from one sample, sequenced in a study of blood T cell repertoires in COVID-19. This table comes from immunoSEQ multiplex PCR, and its TCRdb copy is limited to in-frame clones, with some not included. The sample lists over 90,000 clones; roughly 90% were seen once. The sample was peripheral blood. Receptor source: a woman in her 50s with COVID-19, enrolled during active disease.

The chain employs TRBV3-1 (or the pseudogene TRBV3-2) and TRBJ2-3; 10 bases are shared with TRBD2. CDR1 LGHDT and CDR2 YNNKEL come from the germline V gene (reference sequence). Trimming took 11 bases from V and 2 from J; bases not matched to a gene: 7. This CDR3 contains 14 residues. The CDR3 sequence: CASLAGGDTDTQYF. The CDR3 nucleotides read TGTGCCTCTTTAGCGGGGGGCGACACAGATACGCAGTATTTT.

Here the CDR3 reads CASSPHRGPYNEQFF. The CDR3 nucleotides are TGTGCCAGCAGCCCCCACAGGGGTCCCTACAATGAGCAGTTCTTC. This chain links TRBV7-6 with TRBJ2-1, with TRBD1 identical over 7 bases. Germline V gene data show CDR1 as SGHVS and CDR2 as FNYEAQ. Losses at the gene ends were 5 bases for V and 2 bases for J; bases not matched to a gene: 6. The CDR3 contains 15 residues.

V is TRBV21-1 and J is TRBJ1-5; TRBD1 is the table's D call, not checked against the DNA. TRBV21-1 is designated a pseudogene. This CDR3 has 19 residues. CDR3: CASSKRHGPGQGERQPQHF. The CDR3 nucleotides read TGTGCCAGCAGCAAACGCCACGGGCCGGGACAGGGCGAACGTCAGCCCCAGCATTTT.

This clone was recorded only once. This sequence joins TRBV2 and TRBJ1-2; the match to TRBD1 covers 8 bases. The CDR3 is made up of 17 amino acids. The V gene's germline CDR1 is SNHLY and CDR2 FYNNEI. V trimming: 8 bases; J trimming: 4 bases; junction bases outside the gene matches: 18. This CDR3 reads CASSRSQGAGLIYGYTF. The CDR3 region has the DNA TGTGCCAGCTCTCGATCGCAGGGGGCTGGCTTGATCTATGGCTACACCTTC.

The CDR3: CASSLEGTPYGYTF. The CDR3 bases are TGTGCCAGCAGCTTAGAAGGGACACCCTATGGCTACACCTTC. The genes are TRBV11-2 and TRBJ1-2, with D possibly TRBD1 on 6 matching bases. The CDR3 is 14 amino acids. Per germline, CDR1 SGHAT and CDR2 FQNNGV. The germline V and J ends were trimmed by 0 bases and 4 bases, with 9 bases remaining between them.

The V and J genes are TRBV7-9 and TRBJ1-2; D gene unclear. CDR1 is SEHNR, CDR2 FQNEAQ, per germline (reference sequence). The CDR3 length is 13 residues. V lost 3 bases and J lost 6, with 11 bases in between. This CDR3 is CASSFSESDGYTF. The CDR3 DNA sequence: TGTGCCAGCAGCTTTTCAGAATCCGATGGCTACACCTTC.

In regard to this clone: An end of the junction does not agree with germline; a read error may underlie this. The rearrangement uses TRBV15 and TRBJ2-2, with TRBD2 matching 8 bases. The CDR3 is 15 residues long. Germline CDR1 and CDR2: LNHNV and YYDKDF (reference sequence). CDR3 DNA sequence: TGTGCCACCAGCGAGGGCGGGGGGAACGCCGGGGAGCTGTTTTTT. This codes for CATSEGGGNAGELFF.

The gene calls are TRBV5-6 and TRBJ2-2, with 9 bases matching TRBD2. The CDR3 loop spans 16 amino acids. Germline CDR1 SGHDT, CDR2 YYEEEE. V lost 0 bases, J lost 3 bases, and 3 bases stayed unmatched. CDR3 nucleotide sequence: TGTGCCAGCAGCTTGGAAGAGCGGGGGGACACCGGGGAGCTGTTTTTT. Amino acid sequence: CASSLEERGDTGELFF.

This clone was detected once. This chain connects TRBV6-5 to TRBJ2-7; tentatively, D is TRBD2 (7 bases). Trimming left V 7 bases short and J 5 bases short, with 12 bases between. Per the germline V gene, CDR1 is MNHEY and CDR2 is SVGAGI. This CDR3 contains 12 residues. CDR3 residues: CASKSGGHEQYF. Here the CDR3 DNA reads TGTGCCAGCAAGTCGGGGGGCCACGAGCAGTACTTC.

This chain joins TRBV7-3 and TRBJ1-2; 7 positions match TRBD1. Trimming removed 5 bases from V and 13 bases from J; junction bases left unmatched: 10. This CDR3 has 12 residues. The germline gives CDR1 SGHTA, CDR2 FQGTGA. As DNA, the CDR3 is TGTGCCAGCAGCCAGGGGGGCGGATTCCTCACCTTC. It is translated as CASSQGGGFLTF.

The chain carries TRBV27 and TRBJ2-7; tentative D call: TRBD1 (6 bases). The CDR3 contains 18 residues. Trimming removed 6 bases from V and 3 bases from J, with 27 bases in between. Per germline, CDR1 MNHEY and CDR2 SMNVEV (reference sequence). Written as DNA, the CDR3 is TGTGCCAGCAGCAATCGGGACATCCAAACCCCCTGGTACTACGAGCAGTACGTC. As protein: CASSNRDIQTPWYYEQYV.

CDR3 region: CASSDQGVGGYTF. The CDR3 DNA is TGCGCCAGCAGTGACCAGGGGGTAGGCGGCTACACCTTC. The rearrangement uses TRBV10-2 and TRBJ1-2, with 7 bases that match TRBD1. Per germline, CDR1 WSHSY and CDR2 SAAADI. The CDR3 extends over 13 amino acids. Unmatched junction bases numbered 6, after V lost 3 bases and J lost 8 bases.

As DNA, the CDR3 is TGTGCCAGCAGTATAACGAGGGACGAGCAGTACTTC. This translates into CASSITRDEQYF. The V call is TRBV6-5, the J call TRBJ2-7, with D maybe TRBD2 (5 bases). Trimming took 5 bases from V and 5 from J, leaving 10 bases between them. CDR3 size: 12 residues. The V gene's germline CDR1 is MNHEY and CDR2 SVGAGI.

In its sample, this clone was seen once. The chain joins TRBV4-3 to TRBJ2-3; TRBD1 aligns across 7 bases. Germline loops: CDR1 LGHNA, CDR2 YSLEER. The CDR3 sequence is 20 residues long. Trimming took 4 bases from V and 4 from J; bases not matched to a gene: 23. CDR3: CASSPSGIGRTGVVADTQYF. DNA of the CDR3: TGCGCCAGCAGCCCCTCCGGGATCGGAAGAACAGGGGTCGTTGCAGATACGCAGTATTTT.

V usage is TRBV9 and J usage is TRBJ1-1; 7 nucleotides match TRBD1. The trim removed 4 bases at V and 0 bases at J, leaving 12 bases unmatched. Germline assignment: CDR1 SGDLS and CDR2 YYNGEE. The CDR3 consists of 17 residues. In DNA, the CDR3 is TGTGCCAGCAGCCCCCGGACAGGAACCAACTTGAACACTGAAGCTTTCTTT. Amino acid sequence: CASSPRTGTNLNTEAFF.

The V and J genes are TRBV11-2 and TRBJ1-1; possible D gene TRBD1, 5 bases. The CDR3 has 16 amino acids. CDR1 SGHAT and CDR2 FQNNGV come from the germline V gene. Trimming removed 2 bases from V and 7 bases from J, with 20 bases in between. DNA for the CDR3: TGTGCCAGCAGCTTATTTCCCGACAGTCCCGACCTTGAAGCTTTCTTT. Its translation is CASSLFPDSPDLEAFF. Combining the CDR3 with reference TRBV11-2 and TRBJ1-1 gives the whole variable domain EAGVAQSPRYKIIEKRQSVAFWCNPISGHATLYWYQQILGQGPKLLIQFQNNGVVDDSQLPKDRFSAERLKGVDSTLKIQPAKLEDSAVYLCASSLFPDSPDLEAFFGQGTRLTVV.

The rearrangement links TRBV19 to TRBJ2-1; D not resolved. Trimming took off 1 base at V and 6 bases at J, with 7 bases between the two ends. The germline V gene has CDR1 LNHDA and CDR2 SQIVND (reference sequence). There are 13 residues in the CDR3. CDR3 bases: TGTGCCAGTAGTATAGGGGCCGGCAATGAGCAGTTCTTC. It encodes CASSIGAGNEQFF.

The CDR3 DNA is TGTGCCAGCAGTCCACTGACAGATTCAGATACGCAGTATTTT. This sequence encodes CASSPLTDSDTQYF. V and J are TRBV28 and TRBJ2-3, with D possibly being TRBD1 (5 bases). The CDR3 extends over 14 amino acids. V was pared by 5 bases and J by 4 bases, with 13 bases between. Germline V gene data show CDR1 as MDHEN and CDR2 as SYDVKM. Filled out from reference TRBV28 and TRBJ2-3, the complete variable domain reads DVKVTQSSRYLVKRTGEKVFLECVQDMDHENMFWYRQDPGLGLRLIYFSYDVKMKEKGDIPEGYSVSREKKERFSLILESASTNQTSMYLCASSPLTDSDTQYFGPGTRLTVL.

This chain connects TRBV6-2 or TRBV6-3 to TRBJ2-3; 8 bases map to TRBD2. Losses at the gene ends were 5 bases for V and 4 bases for J; bases not matched to a gene: 8. The CDR3 is 15 amino acids. Germline CDR1 is MNHEY and CDR2 is SVGEGT. The CDR3 DNA sequence: TGTGCCAGCAGTCGCCCGGGGGGGTCTCCAGATACGCAGTATTTT. Translation gives CASSRPGGSPDTQYF.

The V and J genes are TRBV10-3 and TRBJ1-2; possibly TRBD1 for D (5 bases). Trimming stripped 8 bases from V and 2 bases from J, with 12 bases between. Germline lookup yields CDR1 ENHRY and CDR2 SYGVKD. The CDR3 runs to 13 residues. For the CDR3, the DNA is TGTGCCATCGCAGGGCAAAACAACTATGGCTACACCTTC. Translated: CAIAGQNNYGYTF.

The rearrangement joins TRBV5-4 to TRBJ2-5; 13 bases match TRBD2. Trimming took 4 bases from V and 1 from J; bases not matched to a gene: 4. This CDR3 contains 16 residues. Germline CDR1 is SGHNT and CDR2 is YYREEE (reference sequence). In DNA, the CDR3 is TGTGCCAGCAGCCCGGGACTAGCGGGGCGCCAAGAGACCCAGTACTTC. Translated, it gives CASSPGLAGRQETQYF.

This clone was seen a few times. One end of the junction varies from germline; a read error may be responsible. The chain couples TRBV11-3 to TRBJ1-1; TRBD1 matches at 8 bases. Germline V gene data show CDR1 as SGHNT and CDR2 as YENEEA. CDR3 length: 16 amino acids. The CDR3 spells CASSVEGRTGRTEAFF. The CDR3 nucleotides are TGTGCCAGCAGCGTAGAGGGTAGGACAGGGAGGACTGAAGCTTTCTTT.

This chain uses TRBV30 with TRBJ1-2; 10 bases line up with TRBD1. Germline V lookup: CDR1 GTSNPN, CDR2 SVGIG (reference sequence). The V gene end was trimmed by 2 bases and the J gene end by 7 bases; junction bases not matched to a gene: 7. CDR3 length: 14 residues. CDR3 nucleotides: TGTGCCTGGAGTAATCGGGACAGGGGACTTGGCTACACCTTC. It translates to CAWSNRDRGLGYTF.